This entry features one TCR beta chain sequence. In its sample, this clonotype was seen many times. The antigen it recognizes is unknown. Base quality data are lacking; no much larger clone is found one base away. V loses 5 bases, J loses 9 bases, and the germline ends lie 12 bases apart. The CDR3, cysteine through phenylalanine, is 12 amino acids long. Just the 36-base CDR3 DNA is kept, in frame starting at base 1. CDR1 and CDR2 were assigned from the germline V gene as SGHAT and FQNNGV. Libraries were built with multiplex PCR. The sequencer listed for this sample is Illumina HiSeq 4000. To build TCR beta libraries, CDR3 regions were amplified by Arm-PCR using iRepertoire HTBI primers. Gel purification was performed on PCR products prior to sequencing. As for the authors' bioinformatics: Across samples, roughly 60 TRBV and 13 to 15 TRBJ segments were identified and used for gene usage analysis of CDR3 amino acid clonotypes. COPE and FqMerger were used to merge the filtered high-quality paired reads into contigs. BLAST was used to align contigs to the IMGT TRBV, TRBD and TRBJ reference genes, and CDR3 was defined following IMGT. Highly expanded clones were defined as clonotypes with a frequency above 0.1%. Shannon entropy served as the measure of repertoire diversity, while the Gini coefficient captured V-J evenness. Clonotypes shared by more than one individual were considered public. TCRdb took the public reads, trimmed them with fastp at Q25, ran MiXCR for clone calling and kept in-frame beta chains. Rows with one shared CDR3 protein collapse into an entry with the most common genes and DNA. What appears here as the V and J calls and clone size reflects TCRdb's work, not the paper's. The sample table holds some 490,000 distinct CDR3 sequences, of which 9.5% to 15% were seen once. The top ten clonotypes cover roughly 8.2% of the sample.

The time point label, as the study defines it: newly diagnosed GD, antithyroid drugs for less than 3 months. RNA was extracted from PBMCs in TRIzol for both TCR sequencing and RNA sequencing. Graves' disease was diagnosed according to American Thyroid Association guidelines. Patients were recruited from an endocrinology department in Xi'an, China. Each patient gave 7.5 to 10 milliliters of peripheral blood, collected in an EDTA anticoagulant tube. PBMCs were isolated by Ficoll Paque Plus density gradient separation without further T cell sorting. An Agilent 2100 Bioanalyzer and agarose gel were used to check RNA quality, while a NanoDrop 2000 measured RNA concentration. The source of the sample is a study of regulatory T cells in long-lasting Graves disease listed by TCRdb under 2021. The study in broad terms: Newly diagnosed Graves' disease patients had taken antithyroid drugs for less than 3 months. Patients with persistent Graves' disease were compared with patients with newly diagnosed Graves' disease using TCR sequencing and RNA sequencing of peripheral blood. The study was registered as a clinical trial and conducted in China. A total of 33 samples underwent TCR sequencing, from about 13 patients with persistent Graves' disease and some 20 patients with newly diagnosed Graves' disease. Beyond this particular receptor, the publication reports: TRBV28, TRBJ1-2 and TRBJ2-5 were preferentially used in persistent disease, while TRBV20-1 and TRBJ2-1 were favored in newly diagnosed disease. Only the TCR beta chain was sequenced and analyzed. As a limitation, the authors acknowledged that the small sample size may reduce accuracy. Only peripheral blood was studied, because thyroid tissue, the primary lesion, was inaccessible. Compared with newly diagnosed patients, patients with persistent Graves' disease had lower TCR Shannon entropy and fewer highly expanded clones, which suggests clonal expansion. A larger number of public clonotypes was shared among persistent patients (approximately 3,000) than among newly diagnosed patients (around 970).

This same sample was also part of a study on T cells in Graves' hyperthyroidism and ophthalmopathy. As that second paper reports: Stable Graves' hyperthyroidism was defined as no progression to ophthalmopathy during 18 months of follow-up. The hyperthyroidism patients were between 18 and 65 years old and newly diagnosed, with a disease duration of less than 2 months. Any patient with an uncontrolled infection, another autoimmune disease, pregnancy or lactation was excluded. Clinical symptoms, serum thyroxine and TRAb, thyroid ultrasound, and orbital computed tomography formed the basis for the diagnoses. The TCR CDR3 was subjected to a first round of RT-PCR using the HTBI primer set and the Qiagen OneStep RT-PCR kit. Blood samples also contained most of the expanded thyroid clonotypes (frequency above 0.001), which suggests that blood repertoires may reflect thyroid immune responses. A 13 V-J signature model separated ophthalmopathy from stable hyperthyroidism, with 87.88% sensitivity and approximately 81% specificity in cross-validation and 80%/75% in testing. During validation, the model predicted progression to ophthalmopathy a median of approximately 7 months ahead of onset, with approximately 71% sensitivity and more than 72% specificity. TCR V-J signatures able to tell the groups apart were searched for in a discovery cohort of approximately 95 patients, of whom 40 to 45 had Graves' ophthalmopathy and under 65 had stable Graves' hyperthyroidism. An independent validation cohort of fewer than 20 hyperthyroidism patients and approximately 16 patients who later progressed to ophthalmopathy tested prospective prediction of ophthalmopathy. The 75 to 100 discovery patients were randomly split 7:3 into training and test sets. The study also compared thyroid tissue and blood T-cell repertoires from about six Graves' hyperthyroidism patients. Once sampling was done, hyperthyroidism patients were given methimazole at a starting dose of 30 mg daily, whereas ophthalmopathy patients were given high-dose intravenous methylprednisolone. Libraries were constructed in a second round of multiplex PCR, after which size selection and purification were performed. Sequencing of the libraries was done on an Illumina HiSeq2000 using paired-end 100 bp reads. SOAPnuke was used to process the raw data, removing reads that contained adapters or uncalled bases, had a mean Phred below 15, or lacked an exact match to the constant primer or identifier. COPE v1.2.5 was used to merge the high-quality paired reads, and each unique nucleotide sequence was defined as a clonotype. Clonotypes were aligned to IMGT TRBV, TRBD and TRBJ reference segments using MiTCR v1.1. Only V-J combinations with frequency above 0.0001, covering 99% to 99.2% of repertoires, were analysed. The TCS score was defined as F50 (clonal expansion) divided by E x V (chaos), with BLOSUM62-based TCRdist calculated between CDR3 peptides within each V-J. Welch's t-statistics and random forest reduced fewer than 600 V-J features to under 15, which were used in a naive Bayes classifier (R e1071). No statistical method was used to fix the sample size in advance, and group allocation was not hidden from the investigators. According to the paper, TCR Vbeta CDR3 sequencing was carried out on 135 peripheral blood samples, which came from approximately 41 ophthalmopathy, around 75 hyperthyroidism and roughly 17 progressor patients.

Here the chain combines TRBV11-2 and TRBJ2-3; TRBD1 is possibly the D segment (5 matching bases). The source material was peripheral blood mononuclear cells (PBMCs), sampled at new diagnosis, from a patient treated with antithyroid drugs. The sequence derives from a young woman with Graves disease. Donor details come from another sample of the same person, matched by shared clones. Read as DNA, the sequence is TGTGCCAGCAGCCTCAGGGTGGACACGCAGTATTTT. Its translation reads: CASSLRVDTQYF.